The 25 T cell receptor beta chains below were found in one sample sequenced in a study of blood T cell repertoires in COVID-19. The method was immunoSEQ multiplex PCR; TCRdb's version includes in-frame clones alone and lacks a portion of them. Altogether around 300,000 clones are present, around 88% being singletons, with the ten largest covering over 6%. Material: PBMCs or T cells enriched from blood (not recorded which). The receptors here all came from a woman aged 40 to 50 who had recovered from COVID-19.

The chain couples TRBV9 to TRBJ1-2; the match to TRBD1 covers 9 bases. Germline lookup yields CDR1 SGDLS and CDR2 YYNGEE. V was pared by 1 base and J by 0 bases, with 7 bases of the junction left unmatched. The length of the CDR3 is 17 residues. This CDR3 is CASSVTRDREANYGYTF. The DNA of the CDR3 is TGTGCCAGCAGCGTAACTAGGGACAGGGAAGCTAACTATGGCTACACCTTC.

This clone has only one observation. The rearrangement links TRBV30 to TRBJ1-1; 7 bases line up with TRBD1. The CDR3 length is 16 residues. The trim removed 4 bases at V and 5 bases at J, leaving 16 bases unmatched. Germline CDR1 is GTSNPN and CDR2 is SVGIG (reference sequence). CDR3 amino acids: CAWTLQGSTARTEAFF. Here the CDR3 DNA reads TGTGCCTGGACCCTACAGGGGAGCACGGCCCGGACTGAAGCTTTCTTT. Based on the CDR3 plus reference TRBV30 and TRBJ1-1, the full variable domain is SQTIHQWPATLVQPVGSPLSLECTVEGTSNPNLYWYRQAAGRGLQLLFYSVGIGQISSEVPQNLSASRPQDRQFILSSKKLLLSDSGFYLCAWTLQGSTARTEAFFGQGTRLTVV.

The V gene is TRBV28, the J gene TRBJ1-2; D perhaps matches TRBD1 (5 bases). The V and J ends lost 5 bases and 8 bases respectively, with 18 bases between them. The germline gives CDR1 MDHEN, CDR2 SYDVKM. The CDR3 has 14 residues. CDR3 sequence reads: CASSPGAGREGYTF. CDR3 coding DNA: TGTGCCAGCAGTCCCGGTGCGGGGCGGGAAGGCTACACCTTC.

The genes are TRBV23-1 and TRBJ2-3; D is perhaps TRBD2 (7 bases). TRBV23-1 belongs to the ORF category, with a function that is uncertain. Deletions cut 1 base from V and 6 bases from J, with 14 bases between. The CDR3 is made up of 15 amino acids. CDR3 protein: CASSQWGGQFDTQYF. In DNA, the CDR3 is TGCGCCAGCAGTCAATGGGGGGGACAATTTGATACGCAGTATTTT.

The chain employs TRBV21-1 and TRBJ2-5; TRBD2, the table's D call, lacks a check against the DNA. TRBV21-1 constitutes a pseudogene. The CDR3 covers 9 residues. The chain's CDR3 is CASLGRQYF. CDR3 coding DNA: TGTGCCAGCCTCGGGAGGCAGTACTTC.

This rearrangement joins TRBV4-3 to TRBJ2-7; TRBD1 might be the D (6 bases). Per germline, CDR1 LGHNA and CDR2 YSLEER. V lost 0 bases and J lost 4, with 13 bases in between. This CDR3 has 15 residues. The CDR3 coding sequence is TGCGCCAGCAGCCAAGACGACAGGATGGCTTACGAGCAGTACTTC. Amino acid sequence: CASSQDDRMAYEQYF.

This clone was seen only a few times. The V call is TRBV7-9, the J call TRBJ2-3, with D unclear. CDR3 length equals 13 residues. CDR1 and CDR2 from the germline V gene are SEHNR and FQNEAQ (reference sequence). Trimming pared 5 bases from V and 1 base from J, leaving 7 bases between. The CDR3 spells CASSPFGTDTQYF. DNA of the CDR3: TGTGCCAGCAGCCCGTTCGGCACAGATACGCAGTATTTT. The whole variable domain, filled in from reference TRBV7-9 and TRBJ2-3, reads DTGVSQNPRHKITKRGQNVTFRCDPISEHNRLYWYRQTLGQGPEFLTYFQNEAQLEKSRLLSDRFSAERPKGSFSTLEIQRTEQGDSAMYLCASSPFGTDTQYFGPGTRLTVL.

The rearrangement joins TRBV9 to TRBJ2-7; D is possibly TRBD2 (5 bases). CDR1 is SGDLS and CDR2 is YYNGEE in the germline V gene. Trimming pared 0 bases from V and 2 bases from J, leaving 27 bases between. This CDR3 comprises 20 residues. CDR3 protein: CASSVGLGGRNSPTPYEQYF. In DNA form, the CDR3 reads TGTGCCAGCAGCGTAGGTTTAGGAGGACGTAATTCCCCGACCCCCTACGAGCAGTACTTC.

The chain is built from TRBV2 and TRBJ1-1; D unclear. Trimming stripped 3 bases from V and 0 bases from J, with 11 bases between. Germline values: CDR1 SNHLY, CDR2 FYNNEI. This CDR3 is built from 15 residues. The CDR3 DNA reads TGTGCCAGCAGTGATCGGGGTCGCATGAACACTGAAGCTTTCTTT. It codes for CASSDRGRMNTEAFF.

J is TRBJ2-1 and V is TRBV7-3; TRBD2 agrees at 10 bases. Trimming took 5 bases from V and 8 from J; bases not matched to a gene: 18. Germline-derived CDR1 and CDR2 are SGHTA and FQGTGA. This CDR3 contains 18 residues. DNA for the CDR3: TGTGCCAGCAGCCCCCAGGGGTCTAGCGGGAGTCCCTTGCATGAGCAGTTCTTC. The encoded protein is CASSPQGSSGSPLHEQFF.

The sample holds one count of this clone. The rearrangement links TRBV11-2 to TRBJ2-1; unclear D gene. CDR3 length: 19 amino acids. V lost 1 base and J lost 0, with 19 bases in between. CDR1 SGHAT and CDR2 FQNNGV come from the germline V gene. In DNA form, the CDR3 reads TGTGCCAGCAGCTTAGTTTGGCTAGGCCATCGTAGCTCCTACAATGAGCAGTTCTTC. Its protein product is CASSLVWLGHRSSYNEQFF.

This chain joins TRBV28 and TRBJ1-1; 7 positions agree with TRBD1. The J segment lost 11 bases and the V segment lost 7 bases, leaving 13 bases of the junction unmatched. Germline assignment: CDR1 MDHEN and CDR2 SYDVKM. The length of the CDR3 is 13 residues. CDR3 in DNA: TGTGCCAGCATAGATTCGACAGGGAAAAGGGCTTTCTTT. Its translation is CASIDSTGKRAFF.

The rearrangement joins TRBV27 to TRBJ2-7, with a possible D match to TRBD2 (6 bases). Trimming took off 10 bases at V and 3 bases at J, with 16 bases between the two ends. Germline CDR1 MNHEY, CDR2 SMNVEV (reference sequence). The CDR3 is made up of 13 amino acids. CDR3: CATRDSSSYEQYF. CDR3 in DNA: TGTGCCACCCGGGACTCCTCAAGCTACGAGCAGTACTTC.

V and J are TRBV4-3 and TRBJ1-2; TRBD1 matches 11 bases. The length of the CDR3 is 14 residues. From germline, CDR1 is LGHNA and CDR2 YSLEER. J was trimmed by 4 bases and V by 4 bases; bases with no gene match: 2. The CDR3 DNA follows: TGCGCCAGCAGCCCGGACAGGGGGCTCTATGGCTACACCTTC. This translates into CASSPDRGLYGYTF.

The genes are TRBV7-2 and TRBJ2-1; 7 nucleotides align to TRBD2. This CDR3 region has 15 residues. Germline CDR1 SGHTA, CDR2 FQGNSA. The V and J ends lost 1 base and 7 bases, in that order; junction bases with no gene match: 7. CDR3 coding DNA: TGTGCCAGCAGCTTAGGCGGGAGCCACAAAAATGAGCAGTTCTTC. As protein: CASSLGGSHKNEQFF.

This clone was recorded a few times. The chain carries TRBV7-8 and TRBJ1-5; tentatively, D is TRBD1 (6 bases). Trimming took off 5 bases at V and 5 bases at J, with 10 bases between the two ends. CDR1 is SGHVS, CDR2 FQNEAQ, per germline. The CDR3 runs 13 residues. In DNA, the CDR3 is TGTGCCAGCAGCATAGGGGGAGATCAGCCCCAGCATTTT. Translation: CASSIGGDQPQHF.

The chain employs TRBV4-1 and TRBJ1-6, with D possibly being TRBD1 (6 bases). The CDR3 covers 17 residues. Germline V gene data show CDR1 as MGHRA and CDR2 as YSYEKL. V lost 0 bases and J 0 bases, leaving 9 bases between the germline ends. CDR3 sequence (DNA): TGCGCCAGCAGCCAAGATCAGGGGCGCTCCTATAATTCACCCCTCCACTTT. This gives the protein CASSQDQGRSYNSPLHF.

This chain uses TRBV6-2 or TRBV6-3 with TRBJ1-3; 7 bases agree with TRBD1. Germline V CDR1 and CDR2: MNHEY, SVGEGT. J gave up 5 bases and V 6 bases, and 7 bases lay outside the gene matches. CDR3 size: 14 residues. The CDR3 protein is CASSFGTVRNTIYF. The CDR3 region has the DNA TGTGCCAGCAGCTTTGGGACAGTTCGAAACACCATATATTTT.

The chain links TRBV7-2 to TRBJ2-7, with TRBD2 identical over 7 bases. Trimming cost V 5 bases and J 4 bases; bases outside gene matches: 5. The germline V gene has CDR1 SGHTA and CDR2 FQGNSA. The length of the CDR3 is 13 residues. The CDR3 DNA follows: TGTGCCAGCAGCCCAGCGGGACTATACGAGCAGTACTTC. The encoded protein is CASSPAGLYEQYF.

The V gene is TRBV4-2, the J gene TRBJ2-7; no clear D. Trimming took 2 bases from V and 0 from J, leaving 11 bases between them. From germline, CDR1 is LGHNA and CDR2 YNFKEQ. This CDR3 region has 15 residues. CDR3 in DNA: TGTGCCAGCAGCCAAACTCAGGATAGCTCCTACGAGCAGTACTTC. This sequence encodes CASSQTQDSSYEQYF.

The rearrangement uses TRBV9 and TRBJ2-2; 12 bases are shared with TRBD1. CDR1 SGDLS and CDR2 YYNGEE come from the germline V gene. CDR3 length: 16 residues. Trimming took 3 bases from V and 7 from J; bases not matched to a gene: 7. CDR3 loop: CASSDRDRGRVGELFF. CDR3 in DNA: TGTGCCAGCAGCGACCGGGACAGGGGGCGCGTCGGGGAGCTGTTTTTT.

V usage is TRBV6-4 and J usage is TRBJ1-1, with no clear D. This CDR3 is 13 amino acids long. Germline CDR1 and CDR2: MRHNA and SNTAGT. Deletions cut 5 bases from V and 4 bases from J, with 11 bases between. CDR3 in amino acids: CASSREMSTEAFF. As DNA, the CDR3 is TGTGCCAGCAGTCGCGAGATGAGCACTGAAGCTTTCTTT.

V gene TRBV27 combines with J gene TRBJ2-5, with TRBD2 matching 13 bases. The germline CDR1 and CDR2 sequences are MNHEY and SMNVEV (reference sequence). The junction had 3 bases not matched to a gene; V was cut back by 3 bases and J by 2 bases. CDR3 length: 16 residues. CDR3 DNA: TGTGCCAGCAGTTTCCGGACTAGCGGGGGACAAGAGACCCAGTACTTC. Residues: CASSFRTSGGQETQYF.

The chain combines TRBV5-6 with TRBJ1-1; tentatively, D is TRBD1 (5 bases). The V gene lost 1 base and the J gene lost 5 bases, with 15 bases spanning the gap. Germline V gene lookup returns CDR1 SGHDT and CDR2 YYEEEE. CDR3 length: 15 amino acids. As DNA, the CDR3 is TGTGCCAGCAGCTTGTGGACACCCCGGGGGACTGAAGCTTTCTTT. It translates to CASSLWTPRGTEAFF.

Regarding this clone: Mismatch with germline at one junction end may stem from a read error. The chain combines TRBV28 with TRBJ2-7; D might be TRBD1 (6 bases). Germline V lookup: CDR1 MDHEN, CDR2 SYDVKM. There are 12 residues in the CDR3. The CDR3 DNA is TGTGCCAGCAGTTTAGGACAGCCGCCGTCGGTCTTC. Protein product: CASSLGQPPSVF.